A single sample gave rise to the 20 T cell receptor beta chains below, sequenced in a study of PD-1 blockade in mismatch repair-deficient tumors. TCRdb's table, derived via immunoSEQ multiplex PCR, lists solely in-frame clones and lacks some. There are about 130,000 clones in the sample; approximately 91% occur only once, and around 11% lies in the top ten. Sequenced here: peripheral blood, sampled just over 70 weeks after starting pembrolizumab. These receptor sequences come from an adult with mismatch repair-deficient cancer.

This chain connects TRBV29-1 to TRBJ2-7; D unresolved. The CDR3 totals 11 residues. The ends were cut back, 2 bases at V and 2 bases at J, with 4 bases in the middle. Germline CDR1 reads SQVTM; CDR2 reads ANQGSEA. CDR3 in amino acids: CSVESAYEQYF. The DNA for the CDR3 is TGCAGCGTTGAATCTGCCTACGAGCAGTACTTC.

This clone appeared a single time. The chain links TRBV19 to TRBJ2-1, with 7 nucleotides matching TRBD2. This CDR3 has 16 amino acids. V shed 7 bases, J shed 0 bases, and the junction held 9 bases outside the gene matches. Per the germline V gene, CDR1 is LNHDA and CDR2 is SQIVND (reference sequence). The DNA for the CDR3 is TGTGCCAGTACCCCTTCGGGACTACCCTCCTACAATGAGCAGTTCTTC. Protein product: CASTPSGLPSYNEQFF. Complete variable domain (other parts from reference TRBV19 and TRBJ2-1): DGGITQSPKYLFRKEGQNVTLSCEQNLNHDAMYWYRQDPGQGLRLIYYSQIVNDFQKGDIAEGYSVSREKKESFPLTVTSAQKNPTAFYLCASTPSGLPSYNEQFFGPGTRLTVL.

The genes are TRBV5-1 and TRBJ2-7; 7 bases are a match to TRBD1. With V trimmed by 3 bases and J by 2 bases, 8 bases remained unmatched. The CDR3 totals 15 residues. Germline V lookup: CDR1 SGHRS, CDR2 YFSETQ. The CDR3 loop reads CASSSKSGTAYEQYF. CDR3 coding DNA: TGCGCCAGCAGCTCAAAATCCGGGACAGCCTACGAGCAGTACTTC.

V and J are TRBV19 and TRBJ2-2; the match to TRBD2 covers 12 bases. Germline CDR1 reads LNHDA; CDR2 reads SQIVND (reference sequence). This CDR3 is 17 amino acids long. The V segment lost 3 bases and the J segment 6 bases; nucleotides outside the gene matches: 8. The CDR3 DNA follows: TGTGCCAGTAGTATCCCGACTAGCGGGAGCGTATCCGGGGAGCTGTTTTTT. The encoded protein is CASSIPTSGSVSGELFF.

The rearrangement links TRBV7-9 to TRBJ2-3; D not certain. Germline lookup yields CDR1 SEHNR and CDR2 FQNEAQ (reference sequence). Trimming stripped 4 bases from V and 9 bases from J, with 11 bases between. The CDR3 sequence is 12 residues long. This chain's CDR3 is CASSSGTATQYF. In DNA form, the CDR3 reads TGTGCCAGCAGCTCCGGAACTGCGACGCAGTATTTT. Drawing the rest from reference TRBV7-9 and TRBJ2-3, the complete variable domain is DTGVSQNPRHKITKRGQNVTFRCDPISEHNRLYWYRQTLGQGPEFLTYFQNEAQLEKSRLLSDRFSAERPKGSFSTLEIQRTEQGDSAMYLCASSSGTATQYFGPGTRLTVL.

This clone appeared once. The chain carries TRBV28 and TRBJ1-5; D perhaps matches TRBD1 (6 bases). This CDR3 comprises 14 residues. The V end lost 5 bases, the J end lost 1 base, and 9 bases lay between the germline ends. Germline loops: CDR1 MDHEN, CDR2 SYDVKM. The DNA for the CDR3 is TGTGCCAGCAGTATGAGGGGGAGCAATCAGCCCCAGCATTTT. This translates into CASSMRGSNQPQHF. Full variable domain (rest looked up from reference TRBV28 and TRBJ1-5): DVKVTQSSRYLVKRTGEKVFLECVQDMDHENMFWYRQDPGLGLRLIYFSYDVKMKEKGDIPEGYSVSREKKERFSLILESASTNQTSMYLCASSMRGSNQPQHFGDGTRLSIL.

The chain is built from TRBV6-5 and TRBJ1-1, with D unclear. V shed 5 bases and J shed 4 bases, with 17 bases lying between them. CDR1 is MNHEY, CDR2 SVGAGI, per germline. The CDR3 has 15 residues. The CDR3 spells CASSNTRHGSTEAFF. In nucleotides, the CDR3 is TGTGCCAGCAGTAATACCCGGCACGGATCCACTGAAGCTTTCTTT.

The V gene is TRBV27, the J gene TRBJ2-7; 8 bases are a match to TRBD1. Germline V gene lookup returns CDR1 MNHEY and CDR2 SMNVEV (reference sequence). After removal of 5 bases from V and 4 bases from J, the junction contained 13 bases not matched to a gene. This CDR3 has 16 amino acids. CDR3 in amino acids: CASSPSGQVYGYEQYF. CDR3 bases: TGTGCCAGCAGTCCCTCGGGACAGGTATACGGTTACGAGCAGTACTTC.

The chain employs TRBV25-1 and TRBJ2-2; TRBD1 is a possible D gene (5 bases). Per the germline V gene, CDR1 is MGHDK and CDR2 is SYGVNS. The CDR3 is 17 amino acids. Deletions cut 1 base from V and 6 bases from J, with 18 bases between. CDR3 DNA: TGTGCCAGCAGTGAATCCTGGGGCAGGGCCGCCGCCGGGGAGCTGTTTTTT. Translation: CASSESWGRAAAGELFF.

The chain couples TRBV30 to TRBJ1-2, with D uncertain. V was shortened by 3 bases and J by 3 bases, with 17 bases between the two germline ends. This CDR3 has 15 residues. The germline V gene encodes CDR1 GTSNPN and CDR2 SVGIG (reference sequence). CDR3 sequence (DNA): TGTGCCTGGAGGGAAAGACTCCGGGGAGACTATGGCTACACCTTC. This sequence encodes CAWRERLRGDYGYTF.

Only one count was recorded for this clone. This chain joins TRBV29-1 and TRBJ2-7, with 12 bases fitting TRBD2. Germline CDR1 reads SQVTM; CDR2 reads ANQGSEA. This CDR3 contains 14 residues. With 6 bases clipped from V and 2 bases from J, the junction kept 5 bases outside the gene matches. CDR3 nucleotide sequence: TGCAGCGTCGTACTAGCGGGAGGCCCCTACGAGCAGTACTTC. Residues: CSVVLAGGPYEQYF.

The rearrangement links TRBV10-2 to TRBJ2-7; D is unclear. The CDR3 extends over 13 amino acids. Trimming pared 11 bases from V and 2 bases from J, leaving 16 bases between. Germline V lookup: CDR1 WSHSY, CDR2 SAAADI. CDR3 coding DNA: TGCGCCCCTTTCACCGGGCCAGCCTACGAGCAGTACTTC. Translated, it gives CAPFTGPAYEQYF.

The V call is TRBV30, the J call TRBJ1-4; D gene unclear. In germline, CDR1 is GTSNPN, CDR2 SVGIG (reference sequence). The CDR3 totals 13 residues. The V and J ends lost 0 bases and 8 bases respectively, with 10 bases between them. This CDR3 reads CAWSVSAGEKLFF. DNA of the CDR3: TGTGCCTGGAGTGTCTCAGCGGGGGAAAAACTGTTTTTT.

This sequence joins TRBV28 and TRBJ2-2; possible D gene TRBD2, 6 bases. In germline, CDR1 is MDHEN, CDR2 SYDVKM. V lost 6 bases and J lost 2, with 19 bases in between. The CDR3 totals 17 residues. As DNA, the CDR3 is TGTGCCAGCAGCGCAGCCGGGAGAGGGGTTAACACCGGGGAGCTGTTTTTT. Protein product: CASSAAGRGVNTGELFF.

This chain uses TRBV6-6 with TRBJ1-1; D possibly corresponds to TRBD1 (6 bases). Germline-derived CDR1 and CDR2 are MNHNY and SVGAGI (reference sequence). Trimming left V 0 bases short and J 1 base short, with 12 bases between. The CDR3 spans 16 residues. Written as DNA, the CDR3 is TGTGCCAGCAGTTACTCTTTGGGGGCGTCGAACACTGAAGCTTTCTTT. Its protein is CASSYSLGASNTEAFF.

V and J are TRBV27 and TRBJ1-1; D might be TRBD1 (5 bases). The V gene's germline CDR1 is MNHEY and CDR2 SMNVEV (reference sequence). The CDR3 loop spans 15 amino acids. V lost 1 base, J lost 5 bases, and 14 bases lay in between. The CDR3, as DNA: TGTGCCAGCAGTTTATACGCCGGGGGTACTACTGAAGCTTTCTTT. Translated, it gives CASSLYAGGTTEAFF.

CDR3: CASSSLAGVSYEQFF. In DNA, the CDR3 is TGTGCCAGCAGTTCCCTAGCGGGAGTTTCCTATGAGCAGTTCTTC. The genes are TRBV27 and TRBJ2-1, with TRBD2 identical over 10 bases. The J segment lost 8 bases and the V segment lost 4 bases, leaving 8 bases of the junction unmatched. Germline CDR1 MNHEY, CDR2 SMNVEV (reference sequence). The CDR3 contains 15 residues.

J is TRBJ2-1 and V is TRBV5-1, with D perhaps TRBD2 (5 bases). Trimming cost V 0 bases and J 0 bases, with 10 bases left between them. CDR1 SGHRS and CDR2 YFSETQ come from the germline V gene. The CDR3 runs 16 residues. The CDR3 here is CASSLVSGSSYNEQFF. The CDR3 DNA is TGCGCCAGCAGCTTGGTAAGCGGCAGCTCCTACAATGAGCAGTTCTTC.

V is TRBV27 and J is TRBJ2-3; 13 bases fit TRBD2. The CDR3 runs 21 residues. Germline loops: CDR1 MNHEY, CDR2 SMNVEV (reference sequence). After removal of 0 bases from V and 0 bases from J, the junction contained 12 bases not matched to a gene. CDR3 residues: CASSLSPPGLAGRASTDTQYF. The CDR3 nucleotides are TGTGCCAGCAGTTTATCGCCCCCGGGACTAGCGGGGCGGGCTAGCACAGATACGCAGTATTTT.

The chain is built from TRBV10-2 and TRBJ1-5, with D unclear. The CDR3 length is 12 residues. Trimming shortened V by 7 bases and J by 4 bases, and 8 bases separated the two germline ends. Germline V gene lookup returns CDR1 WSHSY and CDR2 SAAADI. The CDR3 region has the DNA TGCGCCAGCACCGAAGGGAATCAGCCCCAGCATTTT. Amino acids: CASTEGNQPQHF.